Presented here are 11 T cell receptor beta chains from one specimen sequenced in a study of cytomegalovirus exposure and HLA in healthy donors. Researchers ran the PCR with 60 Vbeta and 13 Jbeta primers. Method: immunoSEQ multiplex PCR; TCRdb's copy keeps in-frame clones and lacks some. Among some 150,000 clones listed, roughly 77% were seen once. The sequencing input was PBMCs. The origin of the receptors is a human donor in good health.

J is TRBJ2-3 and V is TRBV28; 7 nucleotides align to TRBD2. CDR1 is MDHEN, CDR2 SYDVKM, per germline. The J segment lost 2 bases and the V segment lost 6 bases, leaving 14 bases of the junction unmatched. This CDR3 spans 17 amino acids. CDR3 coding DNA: TGTGCCAGCAGGTCCTCGATGTGGGGGAGGGCCACAGATACGCAGTATTTT. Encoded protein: CASRSSMWGRATDTQYF.

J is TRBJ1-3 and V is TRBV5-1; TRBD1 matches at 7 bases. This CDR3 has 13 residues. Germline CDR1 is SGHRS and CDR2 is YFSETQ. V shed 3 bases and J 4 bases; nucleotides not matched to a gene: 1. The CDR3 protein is CASSSGQGNTIYF. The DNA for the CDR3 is TGCGCCAGCAGCTCGGGACAGGGAAACACCATATATTTT. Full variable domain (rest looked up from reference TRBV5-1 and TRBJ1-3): KAGVTQTPRYLIKTRGQQVTLSCSPISGHRSVSWYQQTPGQGLQFLFEYFSETQRNKGNFPGRFSGRQFSNSRSEMNVSTLELGDSALYLCASSSGQGNTIYFGEGSWLTVV.

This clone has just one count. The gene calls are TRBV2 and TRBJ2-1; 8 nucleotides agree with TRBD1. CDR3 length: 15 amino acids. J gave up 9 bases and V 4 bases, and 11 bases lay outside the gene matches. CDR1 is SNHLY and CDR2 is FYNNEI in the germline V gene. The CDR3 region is CASSATGGPRGEQFF. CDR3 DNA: TGTGCCAGCAGTGCAACAGGGGGTCCGAGGGGTGAGCAGTTCTTC.

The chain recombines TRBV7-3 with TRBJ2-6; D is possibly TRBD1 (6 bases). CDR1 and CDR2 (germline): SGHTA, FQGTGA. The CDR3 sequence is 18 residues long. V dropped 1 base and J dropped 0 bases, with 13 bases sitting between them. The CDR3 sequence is CASSLIRGFRSGANVLTF. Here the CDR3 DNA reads TGTGCCAGCAGCTTAATTAGGGGGTTCCGCTCTGGGGCCAACGTCCTGACTTTC. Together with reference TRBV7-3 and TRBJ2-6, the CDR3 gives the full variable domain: GAGVSQTPSNKVTEKGKYVELRCDPISGHTALYWYRQSLGQGPEFLIYFQGTGAADDSGLPNDRFFAVRPEGSVSTLKIQRTERGDSAVYLCASSLIRGFRSGANVLTFGAGSRLTVL.

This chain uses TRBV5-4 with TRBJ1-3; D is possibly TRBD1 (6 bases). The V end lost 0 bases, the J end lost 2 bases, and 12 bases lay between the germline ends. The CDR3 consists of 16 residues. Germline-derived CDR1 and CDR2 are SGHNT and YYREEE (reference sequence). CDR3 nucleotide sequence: TGTGCCAGCAGCTTGGAGGGGGGGCGCACTGGAAACACCATATATTTT. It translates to CASSLEGGRTGNTIYF.

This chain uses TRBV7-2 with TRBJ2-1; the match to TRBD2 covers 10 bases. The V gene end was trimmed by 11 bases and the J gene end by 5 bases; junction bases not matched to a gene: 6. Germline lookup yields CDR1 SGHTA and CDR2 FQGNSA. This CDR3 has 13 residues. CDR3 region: CAGAGGVDNEQFF. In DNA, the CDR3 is TGTGCCGGAGCGGGGGGGGTAGACAATGAGCAGTTCTTC.

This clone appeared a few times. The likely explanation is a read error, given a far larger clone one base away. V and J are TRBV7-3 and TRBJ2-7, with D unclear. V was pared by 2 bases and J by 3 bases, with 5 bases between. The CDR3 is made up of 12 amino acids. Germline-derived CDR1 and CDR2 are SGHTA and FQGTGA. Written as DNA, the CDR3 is TGTGCCAGCAGCTTAGCGTACTACGAGCAGTACTTC. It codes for CASSLAYYEQYF.

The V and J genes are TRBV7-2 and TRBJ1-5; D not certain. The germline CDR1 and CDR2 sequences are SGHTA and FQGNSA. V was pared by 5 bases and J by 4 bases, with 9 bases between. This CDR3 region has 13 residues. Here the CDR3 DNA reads TGTGCCAGCAGCCGAGGGCCTAATCAGCCCCAGCATTTT. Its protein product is CASSRGPNQPQHF. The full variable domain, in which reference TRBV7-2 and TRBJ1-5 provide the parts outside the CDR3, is GAGVSQSPSNKVTEKGKDVELRCDPISGHTALYWYRQSLGQGLEFLIYFQGNSAPDKSGLPSDRFSAERTGGSVSTLTIQRTQQEDSAVYLCASSRGPNQPQHFGDGTRLSIL.

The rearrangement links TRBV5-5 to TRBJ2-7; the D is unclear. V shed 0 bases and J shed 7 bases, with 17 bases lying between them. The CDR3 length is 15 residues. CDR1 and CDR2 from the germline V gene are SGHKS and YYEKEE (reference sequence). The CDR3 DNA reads TGTGCCAGCAGCTTGGCCACGGTTTTGACGGGTGAGCAGTACTTC. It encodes CASSLATVLTGEQYF. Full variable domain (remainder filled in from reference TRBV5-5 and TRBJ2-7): DAGVTQSPTHLIKTRGQQVTLRCSPISGHKSVSWYQQVLGQGPQFIFQYYEKEERGRGNFPDRFSARQFPNYSSELNVNALLLGDSALYLCASSLATVLTGEQYFGPGTRLTVT.

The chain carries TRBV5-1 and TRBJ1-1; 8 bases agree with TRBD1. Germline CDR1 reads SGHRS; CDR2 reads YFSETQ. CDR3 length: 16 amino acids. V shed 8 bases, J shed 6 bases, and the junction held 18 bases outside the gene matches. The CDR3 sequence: CASPDRVRSQRAEAFF. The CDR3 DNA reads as TGCGCCAGTCCGGACAGGGTACGTTCTCAACGAGCTGAAGCTTTCTTT.

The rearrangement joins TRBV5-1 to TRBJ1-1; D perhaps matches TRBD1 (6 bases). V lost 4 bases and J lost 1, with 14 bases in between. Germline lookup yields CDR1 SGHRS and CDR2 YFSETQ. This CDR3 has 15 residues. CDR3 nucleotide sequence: TGCGCCAGCAGCGCGATCGGGGGGGCGAACACTGAAGCTTTCTTT. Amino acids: CASSAIGGANTEAFF.